Listed below are T cell receptor beta chains from one sample, sequenced in a study of human T cells and chemical hapten exposure. MiXCR was run by TCRdb on the RACE reads, yielding one entry per CDR3 protein. Of a few hundred thousand distinct CDR3 sequences in the sample, about 6.9% were seen once. The specimen was whole blood, collected in connection with sensitization to the hapten diphenylcyclopropenone (DPC). All receptors derive from a woman aged 18-30 years with alopecia areata. Some clones in this sample may be carry-over from other donors' samples. CDR3s include the opening cysteine and the closing phenylalanine or tryptophan. Not all rows give a size; the values are once, few, many and, for expanded clones, a class.

>TRBV6-2/TRBV6-3|TRBJ2-1|.
CASSSPRGDNEQFF
>TRBV19|TRBJ2-7|.
CASSLGTAYELYF
>TRBV4-1|TRBJ1-2|many
CASSQDPQQSYGYTF
>TRBV10-2|TRBJ2-2|.
CASSVGLAGAGELFF
>TRBV6-2/TRBV6-3|TRBJ1-1|.
CASNFRRGVTEAFF
>TRBV12-3/TRBV12-4|TRBJ1-5|many
CASSLGQIQPQHF
>TRBV7-7|TRBJ1-4|many
CASSITPLGKLFF
>TRBV19|TRBJ2-1|many
CASSLDREAYNEQFF
>TRBV4-1|TRBJ2-1|few
CASSQDGRAIEQFF
>TRBV6-5|TRBJ2-4|.
CASSYFIGVGRDIAKNIQYF
>TRBV6-1|TRBJ1-3|many
CASSEGGYGNTIYF
>TRBV7-2|TRBJ2-7|.
CASSLPLKGSSYEQYF
>TRBV4-3|TRBJ1-2|few
CASSHGAGTEANYGYTF
>TRBV5-1|TRBJ2-7|few
CASSLTGTGFYEQYF
>TRBV6-1|TRBJ1-1|.
CASSEAGSEAFF
>TRBV12-3/TRBV12-4|TRBJ1-6|many
CASSLGRPRRRSPLHF
>TRBV11-2|TRBJ2-7|few
CASSQTRSSYEQYF
>TRBV6-2/TRBV6-3|TRBJ2-6|many
CASSYSLDSISEAGANVLTF
>TRBV18|TRBJ1-2|few
CASSPGRDLFTFNYGYTF
>TRBV10-3|TRBJ2-7|.
CAISSSGEYEQYF
>TRBV7-9|TRBJ1-2|.
CASSTTTGINYGYTF
>TRBV20-1|TRBJ2-7|many
CSASPLSGAHEQYF
>TRBV6-5|TRBJ2-3|few
CASSYPGLAGGQRFTDTQYF
>TRBV7-8|TRBJ1-2|many
CASTISLGGSGYTF
>TRBV7-9|TRBJ2-1|.
CASSLEDFYNEQFF
>TRBV7-2|TRBJ1-2|many
CASSLAGTGGYGYTF
>TRBV6-2/TRBV6-3|TRBJ1-5|.
CASSNRESDQPQHF
>TRBV12-3/TRBV12-4|TRBJ1-5|many
CASSLTHSNQPQHF
>TRBV7-2|TRBJ1-6|few
CASSFVGGGPSPLHF
>TRBV3-1|TRBJ1-3|.
CASSQDRTAAGNTIYF
>TRBV4-2|TRBJ2-3|.
CASSLRPSGGETQYF
>TRBV13|TRBJ1-3|few
CASHLAGLESGNTIYF
>TRBV6-2/TRBV6-3|TRBJ2-3|few
CASSRPWADTQYF
>TRBV7-2|TRBJ1-5|few
CASSPTTGSQHF
>TRBV16|TRBJ1-5|many
CASSGTGGLLQPQHF
>TRBV10-3|TRBJ2-3|many
CAINPGTGGTDTQYF
>TRBV12-3/TRBV12-4|TRBJ1-1|.
CASSLDGIRGPTEAFF
>TRBV28|TRBJ2-3|many
CASSGQGRDTQYF
>TRBV6-1|TRBJ1-1|.
CASSVLFGDTEAFF
>TRBV4-2|TRBJ1-3|many
CASSQVGEGISSGNTIYF
>TRBV27|TRBJ2-4|.
CASSLGPKDIQYF
>TRBV12-3/TRBV12-4|TRBJ1-1|.
CASSWGEANTEAFF
>TRBV7-6|TRBJ1-4|few
CASSLVWGEKLFF
>TRBV10-3|TRBJ2-5|.
CAISGKGDIQETQYF
>TRBV20-1|TRBJ1-5|many
CSARDSEYQPQHF
>TRBV28|TRBJ1-4|many
CASRPIPGKQGLNEKLFF
>TRBV20-1|TRBJ2-7|few
CSATLPRGGINEQYF
>TRBV10-3|TRBJ2-7|few
CAISEFSSEQYF
>TRBV28|TRBJ2-7|.
CASHGGSYEQYF
>TRBV28|TRBJ2-2|few
CASRIPQGAPGELFF
>TRBV6-2/TRBV6-3|TRBJ2-5|.
CASSYVVGTTRETQYF
>TRBV6-2/TRBV6-3|TRBJ2-6|.
CASRTGGSGANVLTF
>TRBV6-2/TRBV6-3|TRBJ1-5|many
CASSKTGTGRFFSNQPQHF
>TRBV7-8|TRBJ2-5|few
CASSSASGQQETQYF